These 10 T cell receptor beta chains originate from one sample sequenced in a study of control samples from healthy donors and cancer patients. Data came from immunoSEQ multiplex PCR; TCRdb stores just in-frame clones and leaves some out. The data contain fewer than 200,000 clones, roughly 94% of them singletons. Material for sequencing was PBMCs. The receptor source for this set is a man in his 60s with colorectal cancer.

The rearrangement links TRBV29-1 to TRBJ1-1; possibly TRBD1 for D (5 bases). The V gene lost 1 base and the J gene lost 4 bases, with 13 bases spanning the gap. Germline lookup yields CDR1 SQVTM and CDR2 ANQGSEA. The CDR3 spans 14 residues. CDR3 loop: CSVEGQGRSTEAFF. CDR3 sequence (DNA): TGCAGCGTTGAAGGTCAGGGTAGGAGCACTGAAGCTTTCTTT. Full variable domain (rest looked up from reference TRBV29-1 and TRBJ1-1): SAVISQKPSRDICQRGTSLTIQCQVDSQVTMMFWYRQQPGQSLTLIATANQGSEATYESGFVIDKFPISRPNLTFSTLTVSNMSPEDSSIYLCSVEGQGRSTEAFFGQGTRLTVV.

The rearrangement joins TRBV14 to TRBJ1-1, with D possibly matching TRBD1 (5 bases). The germline CDR1 and CDR2 sequences are SGHDN and FVKESK. V shed 4 bases and J shed 1 base, with 13 bases lying between them. CDR3 length: 15 amino acids. The CDR3, as DNA: TGTGCCAGCAGCCGAATGCTTGGGACGAACACTGAAGCTTTCTTT. It specifies CASSRMLGTNTEAFF.

This clone was counted a few times. The chain recombines TRBV5-8 with TRBJ2-3; no clear D gene. The V end was cut by 8 bases, the J end by 5 bases, with 12 bases between. The CDR3 sequence is 12 residues long. Germline lookup yields CDR1 SGHTS and CDR2 YDEGEE. The CDR3 region is CASALVVDTQYF. The CDR3, as DNA: TGTGCCAGTGCCCTGGTGGTAGATACGCAGTATTTT.

This rearrangement joins TRBV15 to TRBJ2-7, with 9 bases lining up with TRBD1. Germline lookup yields CDR1 LNHNV and CDR2 YYDKDF (reference sequence). The CDR3 sequence is 16 residues long. The junction had 5 bases not matched to a gene; V was cut back by 0 bases and J by 2 bases. CDR3 coding DNA: TGTGCCACCAGCAGAGATGGGGACAGGGTGACCTACGAGCAGTACTTC. This sequence encodes CATSRDGDRVTYEQYF.

The rearrangement joins TRBV11-1 to TRBJ1-1; tentatively, D is TRBD1 (5 bases). V was shortened by 6 bases and J by 0 bases, with 11 bases between the two germline ends. The CDR3 covers 14 residues. Germline values: CDR1 SGHAT, CDR2 FQDESV (reference sequence). For the CDR3, the DNA is TGTGCCAGCAGGCAAACAGGTCTGAACACTGAAGCTTTCTTT. Amino acid sequence: CASRQTGLNTEAFF.

V and J are TRBV5-8 and TRBJ1-4; TRBD1 matches 7 bases. Germline V gene lookup returns CDR1 SGHTS and CDR2 YDEGEE. The CDR3 spans 16 residues. The junction had 2 bases not matched to a gene; V was cut back by 0 bases and J by 0 bases. This CDR3 reads CASSLGRGPTNEKLFF. The CDR3 DNA follows: TGTGCCAGCAGCTTGGGGAGGGGGCCAACTAATGAAAAACTGTTTTTT.

The V gene is TRBV6-5, the J gene TRBJ1-1, with TRBD1 as a possible D gene (5 bases). Trimming left V 0 bases short and J 6 bases short, with 14 bases between. The germline CDR1 and CDR2 sequences are MNHEY and SVGAGI. This CDR3 contains 15 residues. The DNA for the CDR3 is TGTGCCAGCAGTTACTCTCCCTCAGGGAGGGCTGAAGCTTTCTTT. As protein: CASSYSPSGRAEAFF.

The sample holds one count of this clone. The rearrangement uses TRBV9 and TRBJ2-2; D might be TRBD1 or TRBD2, each matching 5 bases. Trimming shortened V by 3 bases and J by 6 bases, and 15 bases separated the two germline ends. CDR1 and CDR2 from the germline V gene are SGDLS and YYNGEE. The CDR3 is made up of 15 amino acids. The CDR3 is CASSARGVQAGELFF. The CDR3 region has the DNA TGTGCCAGCAGCGCCCGAGGGGTACAAGCCGGGGAGCTGTTTTTT.

The chain recombines TRBV9 with TRBJ2-3, with TRBD1 as a possible D gene (5 bases). The CDR3 is 18 residues long. Trimming pared 0 bases from V and 2 bases from J, leaving 19 bases between. CDR1 is SGDLS and CDR2 is YYNGEE in the germline V gene. CDR3 sequence reads: CASSVGPRQSPLTDTQYF. The CDR3 nucleotides are TGTGCCAGCAGCGTAGGCCCCCGACAGTCACCGCTCACAGATACGCAGTATTTT.

The chain has TRBV29-1 and TRBJ2-3; 7 positions agree with TRBD2. The CDR3 is 15 amino acids. The germline CDR1 and CDR2 sequences are SQVTM and ANQGSEA. With 4 bases clipped from V and 1 base from J, the junction kept 8 bases outside the gene matches. The CDR3 DNA follows: TGCAGCGTTGTTCCTCTGAGCGGGGGCACAGATACGCAGTATTTT. It codes for CSVVPLSGGTDTQYF.